This is a list of T cell receptor beta chains from one sample in a study of T cell responses to AZD1222 COVID-19 vaccine. Clones were read by immunoSEQ multiplex PCR, and TCRdb kept only the in-frame ones, dropping some. This table has about 120,000 clones, 75% to 90% appearing once. The specimen was peripheral blood, collected on day 0 of AZD1222 vaccination. The receptor set was obtained from an adult in good health. Both conserved end residues are part of each CDR3. The order of the fields is J gene, clone size, D gene, CDR3 length, V gene, CDR3 DNA, CDR3 protein. D genes are given only for firm matches. Some rows mark clone size as missing; the rest say once, few, many or name a class of expanded clone.

j_call: TRBJ1-2
clone_size: .
d_call: .
cdr3_length: 12
v_call: TRBV28
cdr3_nt: TGTGCCAGCAGTCCCCCTAACTATGGCTACACCTTC
cdr3_aa: CASSPPNYGYTF

j_call: TRBJ1-4
clone_size: .
d_call: TRBD1
cdr3_length: 15
v_call: TRBV24-1
cdr3_nt: TGTGCCACCAGTCTAATTAAGGACAGGGCTGAAAAACTGTTTTTT
cdr3_aa: CATSLIKDRAEKLFF

j_call: TRBJ2-5
clone_size: few
d_call: .
cdr3_length: 14
v_call: TRBV3-1/TRBV3-2
cdr3_nt: TGTGCCAGCAAGCCGGGAACAGGGTGGGAGACCCAGTACTTC
cdr3_aa: CASKPGTGWETQYF

j_call: TRBJ2-2
clone_size: .
d_call: .
cdr3_length: 15
v_call: TRBV3-1/TRBV3-2
cdr3_nt: TGTGCCAGCAGCCAAGAGAGGAGTTACACCGGGGAGCTGTTTTTT
cdr3_aa: CASSQERSYTGELFF

j_call: TRBJ2-3
clone_size: .
d_call: .
cdr3_length: 15
v_call: TRBV18
cdr3_nt: TGTGCCAGCTCACCCTATCTGGGAAAAACAGATACGCAGTATTTT
cdr3_aa: CASSPYLGKTDTQYF

j_call: TRBJ1-2
clone_size: .
d_call: .
cdr3_length: 13
v_call: TRBV28
cdr3_nt: TGTGCCAGCAGTAGCGGAACTAACTATGGCTACACCTTC
cdr3_aa: CASSSGTNYGYTF

j_call: TRBJ1-1
clone_size: .
d_call: .
cdr3_length: 14
v_call: TRBV5-4
cdr3_nt: TGTGCCAGCAGCTTAGAGATTGGAGGCACTGAAGCTTTCTTT
cdr3_aa: CASSLEIGGTEAFF

j_call: TRBJ1-1
clone_size: .
d_call: .
cdr3_length: 15
v_call: TRBV25-1
cdr3_nt: TGTGCCAGCAGCCTCACAGGGTCCGGGTACACTGAAGCTTTCTTT
cdr3_aa: CASSLTGSGYTEAFF

j_call: TRBJ2-2
clone_size: once
d_call: .
cdr3_length: 14
v_call: TRBV5-4
cdr3_nt: TGTGCCAGCAGCTCGGAGGCGAACACCGGGGAGCTGTTTTTT
cdr3_aa: CASSSEANTGELFF

j_call: TRBJ1-3
clone_size: .
d_call: TRBD1
cdr3_length: 17
v_call: TRBV28
cdr3_nt: TGTGCCAGCAGTTTGCCTCGGGGACAGGCCAGCGGAAACACCATATATTTT
cdr3_aa: CASSLPRGQASGNTIYF

j_call: TRBJ2-7
clone_size: .
d_call: TRBD2
cdr3_length: 16
v_call: TRBV5-4
cdr3_nt: TGTGCCAGCAGCTCGGGACTAGCGGGAGGAGCTTACGAGCAGTACTTC
cdr3_aa: CASSSGLAGGAYEQYF

j_call: TRBJ2-3
clone_size: .
d_call: .
cdr3_length: 11
v_call: TRBV11-2
cdr3_nt: TGTGCCAGCAGCTCCCCGTGGACGCAGTATTTT
cdr3_aa: CASSSPWTQYF

j_call: TRBJ2-1
clone_size: .
d_call: .
cdr3_length: 15
v_call: TRBV6-5
cdr3_nt: TGTGCCAGCAGTTATAGGGCGGGGCCCCCCAATGAGCAGTTCTTC
cdr3_aa: CASSYRAGPPNEQFF

j_call: TRBJ2-7
clone_size: .
d_call: .
cdr3_length: 15
v_call: TRBV4-1
cdr3_nt: TGCGCCAGCAGCCAACAAAGGGCGGGGTTCGGCGAGCAGTACTTC
cdr3_aa: CASSQQRAGFGEQYF

j_call: TRBJ1-1
clone_size: once
d_call: TRBD1
cdr3_length: 13
v_call: TRBV2
cdr3_nt: TGCGCCAGCAGGGGGGGGGAGAACACTGAAGCTTTCTTT
cdr3_aa: CASRGGENTEAFF

j_call: TRBJ1-4
clone_size: once
d_call: TRBD1
cdr3_length: 15
v_call: TRBV18
cdr3_nt: TGTGCCAGCTCACCACTCGGGACAGGGGCTGAAAAACTGTTTTTT
cdr3_aa: CASSPLGTGAEKLFF

j_call: TRBJ2-1
clone_size: .
d_call: TRBD2
cdr3_length: 17
v_call: TRBV6-1
cdr3_nt: TGTGCCAGCAGTGAATCAGGGCTAGCGGCCCGGTACAATGAGCAGTTCTTC
cdr3_aa: CASSESGLAARYNEQFF

j_call: TRBJ2-7
clone_size: .
d_call: TRBD2
cdr3_length: 15
v_call: TRBV6-5
cdr3_nt: TGTGCCAGCAGGAGGGGGTCTAGCGGGAGCTACGAGCAGTACTTC
cdr3_aa: CASRRGSSGSYEQYF

j_call: TRBJ2-3
clone_size: .
d_call: TRBD1
cdr3_length: 16
v_call: TRBV5-1
cdr3_nt: TGCGCCAGCAGGTACAGCGGGGACAGGGGAACAGATACGCAGTATTTT
cdr3_aa: CASRYSGDRGTDTQYF

j_call: TRBJ2-7
clone_size: few
d_call: .
cdr3_length: 15
v_call: TRBV5-4
cdr3_nt: TGTGCCAGCAGCTTTACTGGGTGGAGCTCCTACGAGCAGTACTTC
cdr3_aa: CASSFTGWSSYEQYF

j_call: TRBJ2-1
clone_size: .
d_call: TRBD1
cdr3_length: 14
v_call: TRBV3-1/TRBV3-2
cdr3_nt: TGTGCCAGCAGCCAAGATTTAGCAACAGGGGGCCTGTTCTTC
cdr3_aa: CASSQDLATGGLFF

j_call: TRBJ1-2
clone_size: once
d_call: TRBD1
cdr3_length: 15
v_call: TRBV2
cdr3_nt: TGTGCCAGCAGGGGCTTGACAGGGAGGGACTATGGCTACACCTTC
cdr3_aa: CASRGLTGRDYGYTF

j_call: TRBJ2-2
clone_size: .
d_call: .
cdr3_length: 15
v_call: TRBV6-2/TRBV6-3
cdr3_nt: TGTGCCAGCAGCCTGGCTGGGGGAAGGACCGGGGAGCTGTTTTTT
cdr3_aa: CASSLAGGRTGELFF

j_call: TRBJ2-7
clone_size: .
d_call: .
cdr3_length: 12
v_call: TRBV19
cdr3_nt: TGTGCCAGTAGTCTGGGGCTCTACGAGCAGTACTTC
cdr3_aa: CASSLGLYEQYF

j_call: TRBJ1-6
clone_size: once
d_call: TRBD1
cdr3_length: 15
v_call: TRBV5-4
cdr3_nt: TGTGCCAGCAGCCTCCGGACAGGGGGGAATTCACCCCTCCACTTT
cdr3_aa: CASSLRTGGNSPLHF

j_call: TRBJ1-5
clone_size: .
d_call: TRBD1
cdr3_length: 17
v_call: TRBV27
cdr3_nt: TGTGCCAGCAGTACCACCGACAGGGCGTACGTCAATCAGCCCCAGCATTTT
cdr3_aa: CASSTTDRAYVNQPQHF

j_call: TRBJ1-1
clone_size: .
d_call: .
cdr3_length: 15
v_call: TRBV2
cdr3_nt: TGTGCCAGCAGTGAAGGGCCCGCCACGAACACTGAAGCTTTCTTT
cdr3_aa: CASSEGPATNTEAFF

j_call: TRBJ2-7
clone_size: .
d_call: TRBD2
cdr3_length: 14
v_call: TRBV5-1
cdr3_nt: TGCGCCAGCAGCGGTGACAGCGGGGCCTACGAGCAGTACTTC
cdr3_aa: CASSGDSGAYEQYF